The 17 T cell receptor beta chains in this list originate from one sample, sequenced in a study of shared clonotypes between healthy human individuals. Method: immunoSEQ multiplex PCR; TCRdb's copy keeps in-frame clones and lacks some. The profile shows about 1.5 million clones, approximately 98% of them singletons. Sequencing used naive CD4+ T cells sorted from blood. Subset in this sample: CD45RA+ positively selected. The receptors here all came from a man aged 25 to 40 in good health.

This chain joins TRBV6-5 and TRBJ2-3; a weak D match, TRBD1 (6 bases). Germline V lookup: CDR1 MNHEY, CDR2 SVGAGI. V was clipped by 6 bases and J by 3 bases, with 13 bases between them. This CDR3 region has 14 residues. CDR3 residues: CASRKTGDTDTQYF. The CDR3 bases are TGTGCCAGCAGGAAGACAGGTGATACAGATACGCAGTATTTT.

The rearrangement links TRBV29-1 to TRBJ2-5; 12 bases match TRBD2. Per germline, CDR1 SQVTM and CDR2 ANQGSEA. The CDR3 sequence is 14 residues long. Losses at the gene ends were 6 bases for V and 4 bases for J; bases not matched to a gene: 6. This CDR3 reads CSVGLAGIGETQYF. The CDR3 DNA reads as TGCAGCGTCGGACTAGCGGGAATAGGAGAGACCCAGTACTTC.

The J gene is TRBJ2-1, the V gene TRBV19; TRBD1 matches 10 bases. V was clipped by 4 bases and J by 6 bases; unmatched bases: 12. Per the germline V gene, CDR1 is LNHDA and CDR2 is SQIVND (reference sequence). The CDR3 loop spans 17 amino acids. This CDR3 reads CASSKRTGGVLFNEQFF. The CDR3 region has the DNA TGTGCCAGTAGTAAAAGGACAGGGGGGGTTCTTTTCAATGAGCAGTTCTTC.

This clone was counted a single time. The chain is built from TRBV5-1 and TRBJ2-3, with 15 bases fitting TRBD2. Germline V CDR1 and CDR2: SGHRS, YFSETQ. The trim removed 4 bases at V and 0 bases at J, leaving 15 bases unmatched. The CDR3 sequence is 21 residues long. CDR3 bases: TGCGCCAGCAGCCCGGGCCGGGGACTAGCGGGAGGACTGTCTAGCACAGATACGCAGTATTTT. Translation: CASSPGRGLAGGLSSTDTQYF.

This rearrangement joins TRBV19 to TRBJ2-5, with 10 bases fitting TRBD1. V shed 7 bases, J shed 8 bases, and the junction held 13 bases outside the gene matches. Germline assignment: CDR1 LNHDA and CDR2 SQIVND (reference sequence). There are 15 residues in the CDR3. As DNA, the CDR3 is TGTGCCAGTAACGGGAGGACAGGGGGTGTAGAAACCCAGTACTTC. Its translation is CASNGRTGGVETQYF.

Only one count was recorded for this clone. The rearrangement links TRBV19 to TRBJ2-7; D may match TRBD1 or TRBD2 (5 bases each). The germline CDR1 and CDR2 sequences are LNHDA and SQIVND (reference sequence). The V end lost 5 bases, the J end lost 3 bases, and 11 bases lay between the germline ends. The length of the CDR3 is 13 residues. In DNA, the CDR3 is TGTGCCAGTAGTCAGGGCGGACTCTACGAGCAGTACTTC. Translating gives CASSQGGLYEQYF. The variable domain in full, completed from reference TRBV19 and TRBJ2-7, reads DGGITQSPKYLFRKEGQNVTLSCEQNLNHDAMYWYRQDPGQGLRLIYYSQIVNDFQKGDIAEGYSVSREKKESFPLTVTSAQKNPTAFYLCASSQGGLYEQYFGPGTRLTVT.

The chain carries TRBV19 and TRBJ2-7; no clear D. The germline CDR1 and CDR2 sequences are LNHDA and SQIVND (reference sequence). The CDR3 runs 14 residues. V lost 7 bases and J lost 0, with 13 bases in between. This CDR3 is CASKATASSYEQYF. CDR3 bases: TGTGCCAGTAAGGCGACGGCCAGCTCCTACGAGCAGTACTTC.

This chain joins TRBV4-3 and TRBJ2-1; no reliable D call. The CDR3 length is 15 residues. CDR1 LGHNA and CDR2 YSLEER come from the germline V gene. With 4 bases removed from V and 1 base from J, the gap between germline ends came to 11 bases. The CDR3 bases are TGCGCCAGCAGCCTTCAAGCAAGGTCCTACAATGAGCAGTTCTTC. This codes for CASSLQARSYNEQFF.

J is TRBJ2-1 and V is TRBV20-1, with D maybe TRBD1 (5 bases). The CDR3 length is 11 residues. Trimming removed 6 bases from V and 7 bases from J, with 10 bases in between. Germline V gene sequence: CDR1 DFQATT, CDR2 SNEGSKA (reference sequence). The CDR3 is CSARRTNEQFF. The CDR3 DNA reads as TGCAGTGCCCGAAGGACAAATGAGCAGTTCTTC.

This clone was picked up one time. The chain links TRBV7-9 to TRBJ1-4; D remains ambiguous. The germline CDR1 and CDR2 sequences are SEHNR and FQNEAQ (reference sequence). CDR3 length: 13 residues. V shed 5 bases and J shed 6 bases, with 10 bases lying between them. Here the CDR3 DNA reads TGTGCCAGCAGCCCCCGGACCGATGAAAAACTGTTTTTT. It specifies CASSPRTDEKLFF.

V gene TRBV5-1 combines with J gene TRBJ2-1; D is unresolved. V lost 1 base, J lost 3 bases, and 11 bases lay in between. The CDR3 consists of 15 residues. The germline gives CDR1 SGHRS, CDR2 YFSETQ. The CDR3 nucleotides are TGCGCCAGCAGCTTGTTGGAGCAAGTCTACAATGAGCAGTTCTTC. The encoded protein is CASSLLEQVYNEQFF.

The V call is TRBV28, the J call TRBJ2-2; D is unresolved. Germline V gene data show CDR1 as MDHEN and CDR2 as SYDVKM. This CDR3 comprises 15 residues. V was trimmed by 5 bases and J by 5 bases, leaving 15 bases between them. The CDR3: CASSLVVGSTGELFF. The CDR3 nucleotides are TGTGCCAGCAGTCTAGTTGTTGGTTCGACCGGGGAGCTGTTTTTT.

Note on this clone: One junction end disagrees with the germline gene, perhaps due to a read error. V gene TRBV19 combines with J gene TRBJ2-2; TRBD1 matches 8 bases. The CDR3 spans 16 residues. Germline-derived CDR1 and CDR2 are LNHDA and SQIVND (reference sequence). The CDR3: CASSVDRGLKTGELFF. DNA of the CDR3: TGTGCCAGTAGTGTAGACAGGGGTCTAAAGACCGGGGAGCTGTTTTTT.

The gene calls are TRBV4-3 and TRBJ2-7, with D hard to call. Per the germline V gene, CDR1 is LGHNA and CDR2 is YSLEER. The CDR3 contains 15 residues. V was clipped by 1 base and J by 7 bases, with 17 bases between them. The CDR3 spells CASSQVPPQMGEQYF. Here the CDR3 DNA reads TGCGCCAGCAGCCAAGTACCGCCCCAAATGGGAGAGCAGTACTTC.

The rearrangement links TRBV28 to TRBJ1-2; possibly TRBD1 for D (5 bases). CDR1 is MDHEN and CDR2 is SYDVKM in the germline V gene. CDR3 length: 13 amino acids. Trimming cost V 1 base and J 8 bases, with 11 bases left between them. The CDR3 bases are TGTGCCAGCAGTTTATTAGGGGAGGAAGGCTACACCTTC. Amino acid sequence: CASSLLGEEGYTF.

The sample holds one count of this clone. The gene calls are TRBV2 and TRBJ2-7; a weak D match, TRBD1 (5 bases). V lost 4 bases, J lost 2 bases, and 12 bases lay in between. This CDR3 has 14 residues. Per germline, CDR1 SNHLY and CDR2 FYNNEI. The CDR3: CASSGARVPYEQYF. Here the CDR3 DNA reads TGTGCCAGCAGTGGGGCCAGGGTCCCCTACGAGCAGTACTTC.

The chain uses TRBV18 and TRBJ1-6; possible D gene TRBD1, 6 bases. V was trimmed by 3 bases and J by 10 bases, leaving 13 bases between them. The CDR3 extends over 14 amino acids. Germline V gene lookup returns CDR1 KGHSH and CDR2 LQKENI. This chain's CDR3 is CASSPGTHRSPLHF. The CDR3 nucleotides are TGTGCCAGCTCACCCGGGACACATCGGTCACCCCTCCACTTT.